The next 14 T cell receptor beta chains were all read from a single sample in a study of immune characterization of retroperitoneal liposarcoma. TCRdb reanalysed the PCR reads using MiXCR and keeps one entry per CDR3 protein. The profile shows under 2,500 distinct CDR3 sequences, 40% to 45% of them singletons. Sequencing was performed on tumor tissue. These receptors were collected from a male donor with retroperitoneal liposarcoma.

The V call is TRBV6-5, the J call TRBJ2-3, with 10 positions matching TRBD2. This CDR3 comprises 14 residues. Germline V gene sequence: CDR1 MNHEY, CDR2 SVGAGI. V shed 5 bases and J 4 bases; nucleotides not matched to a gene: 3. The CDR3 DNA follows: TGTGCCAGCAGTCTAGCGGGGGTTCCAGATACGCAGTATTTT. This codes for CASSLAGVPDTQYF.

The CDR3 DNA reads TGTGCCAGCAGTTATGGGTACTACAATGAGCAGTTCTTC. Protein product: CASSYGYYNEQFF. This rearrangement joins TRBV6-1 to TRBJ2-1; D is ambiguous. There are 13 residues in the CDR3. Germline V gene lookup returns CDR1 MNHNS and CDR2 SASEGT. V was pared by 5 bases and J by 3 bases, with 8 bases between.

The chain joins TRBV7-2 to TRBJ2-1; weak D call: TRBD1 (6 bases). The tail of the sequence fits TRBJ2-5 better, so the J call may be wrong. This CDR3 contains 14 residues. Germline assignment: CDR1 SGHTA and CDR2 FQGNSA. The CDR3 DNA is TGTGCCAGCAGCTTAGACAGGGCTCAAGAGACCCAGTACTTC. Amino acid sequence: CASSLDRAQETQYF.

The V gene is TRBV7-2, the J gene TRBJ2-2, with 13 bases fitting TRBD2. CDR3 length: 20 amino acids. Germline values: CDR1 SGHTA, CDR2 FQGNSA. V lost 4 bases to trimming and J lost 0 bases; unmatched junction nucleotides: 11. CDR3 nucleotide sequence: TGTGCCAGCAGCTCCCCGGGACTAGCGGGAACCGGGGCGAACACCGGGGAGCTGTTTTTT. Residues: CASSSPGLAGTGANTGELFF.

This chain uses TRBV14 with TRBJ2-1; perhaps D is TRBD1 or TRBD2 (5 bases each). V lost 4 bases to trimming and J lost 6 bases, with 16 bases between them. CDR3 length equals 15 residues. Germline CDR1 and CDR2: SGHDN and FVKESK. CDR3 protein: CASSPRDLTSNEQFF. The CDR3 DNA sequence: TGTGCCAGCAGCCCCCGGGACCTGACGAGCAATGAGCAGTTCTTC. Combining the CDR3 with reference TRBV14 and TRBJ2-1 gives the whole variable domain EAGVTQFPSHSVIEKGQTVTLRCDPISGHDNLYWYRRVMGKEIKFLLHFVKESKQDESGMPNNRFLAERTGGTYSTLKVQPAELEDSGVYFCASSPRDLTSNEQFFGPGTRLTVL.

The chain couples TRBV12-3 or TRBV12-4 to TRBJ2-1; D uncertain. V was shortened by 3 bases and J by 4 bases, with 4 bases between the two germline ends. The CDR3 consists of 12 residues. This CDR3 reads CASSLGYNEQFF. Here the CDR3 DNA reads TGTGCCAGCAGTTTGGGGTACAATGAGCAGTTCTTC.

This chain joins TRBV6-6 and TRBJ2-5; TRBD2 aligns across 7 bases. The J call may not be correct, given that the DNA end is closer to TRBJ2-1. The CDR3 is 16 amino acids. The germline V gene has CDR1 MNHNY and CDR2 SVGAGI (reference sequence). CDR3 protein: CASSYSSAGVGNEQFF. Written as DNA, the CDR3 is TGTGCCAGCAGTTACTCTTCCGCGGGAGTAGGCAATGAGCAGTTCTTC.

This clonotype qualifies as large (0.1 to 1%). The chain uses TRBV6-1 and TRBJ2-4; D may correspond to TRBD1 or TRBD2 (5 bases each). Germline-derived CDR1 and CDR2 are MNHNS and SASEGT. Trimming removed 4 bases from V and 0 bases from J, with 13 bases in between. This CDR3 contains 16 residues. The DNA for the CDR3 is TGTGCCAGCAGTGCGGGGCGGCACCTAGCCAAAAACATTCAGTACTTC. Translated: CASSAGRHLAKNIQYF.

This chain joins TRBV11-2 and TRBJ2-4; tentatively, D is TRBD1 or TRBD2 (5 bases each). Trimming shortened V by 1 base and J by 1 base, and 11 bases separated the two germline ends. Germline loops: CDR1 SGHAT, CDR2 FQNNGV. The CDR3 covers 16 residues. CDR3 nucleotides: TGTGCCAGCAGCTTAGGTGGGACGATGGCCAAAAACATTCAGTACTTC. This translates into CASSLGGTMAKNIQYF.

The V gene is TRBV6-1, the J gene TRBJ1-1, with 10 bases aligning to TRBD1. This CDR3 is 13 amino acids long. CDR1 is MNHNS, CDR2 SASEGT, per germline. The V segment lost 8 bases and the J segment 4 bases; nucleotides outside the gene matches: 4. This chain's CDR3 is CASRDRGLTEAFF. DNA for the CDR3: TGTGCCAGCCGGGACAGGGGTCTCACTGAAGCTTTCTTT.

The chain carries TRBV6-8 and TRBJ2-1; no definite D call. Germline values: CDR1 MNHGY, CDR2 SAAAGT. V dropped 5 bases and J dropped 10 bases, with 15 bases sitting between them. The CDR3 sequence is 13 residues long. The CDR3, as DNA: TGTGCCAGCAGTCAGGCCCTGAGGAACGAGCAGTTCTTC. Translating it yields CASSQALRNEQFF.

Of note for this clonotype: Given a much more abundant clone one base away, this may be a read error. It is likely a read error, because the conserved phenylalanine at the end of the CDR3 is missing. The V gene is TRBV6-5, the J gene TRBJ2-1; tentatively, D is TRBD2 (6 bases). This CDR3 is built from 13 residues. Germline V CDR1 and CDR2: MNHEY, SVGAGI. Trimming shortened V by 4 bases and J by 8 bases, and 12 bases separated the two germline ends. CDR3 region: CASSLREWDEQFS. CDR3 nucleotide sequence: TGTGCCAGCAGTTTACGGGAGTGGGATGAGCAGTTCTCC.

The J gene is TRBJ2-1, the V gene TRBV6-1, with 16 bases aligning to TRBD2. The DNA matches TRBJ2-7 better at its end, which makes the J call doubtful. The germline CDR1 and CDR2 sequences are MNHNS and SASEGT. CDR3 length equals 17 residues. This chain's CDR3 is CASSEVGTSGRDGEQYF. CDR3 DNA sequence: TGTGCCAGCAGTGAAGTGGGGACTAGCGGGAGGGACGGCGAGCAGTACTTC.

This clonotype has only a few counts. The chain carries TRBV12-5 and TRBJ2-5; TRBD1 agrees at 9 bases. The CDR3 is 15 amino acids. The V and J ends lost 7 bases and 4 bases, in that order; junction bases with no gene match: 10. Germline loops: CDR1 LGHNT, CDR2 FRNRAP. Here the CDR3 reads CASVQGQGGVETQYF. CDR3 bases: TGTGCTAGTGTCCAGGGACAGGGAGGGGTAGAGACCCAGTACTTC.